The 32 T cell receptor beta chains below come from one sample, sequenced in a study of T cells after yellow fever vaccination. A single record per CDR3 protein comes from TCRdb applying MiXCR to the 5' RACE reads. The sample lists approximately 600,000 distinct CDR3 sequences, approximately 13% occurring once. The source was PBMCs, collected on the day of the yellow fever booster vaccination. The origin of the receptors is a man younger than 40 who received the YFV17D yellow fever vaccine.

This clonotype was observed a few times. The rearrangement links TRBV6-5 to TRBJ1-1; 7 bases are a match to TRBD1. The CDR3 is made up of 15 amino acids. With V trimmed by 4 bases and J by 1 base, 6 bases remained unmatched. Germline V lookup: CDR1 MNHEY, CDR2 SVGAGI. DNA for the CDR3: TGTGCCAGCAGTTGGACAGGAGCAACGAACACTGAAGCTTTCTTT. It translates to CASSWTGATNTEAFF.

This clonotype turned up a few times. V gene TRBV29-1 combines with J gene TRBJ2-3; TRBD1 matches at 7 bases. This CDR3 region has 14 residues. V dropped 5 bases and J dropped 2; count of bases not matched to a gene: 7. Per the germline V gene, CDR1 is SQVTM and CDR2 is ANQGSEA. CDR3 coding DNA: TGCAGCGTTACAACAGGGGCGAACACAGATACGCAGTATTTT. Its translation: CSVTTGANTDTQYF.

This clonotype was counted only a few times. The rearrangement links TRBV11-1 to TRBJ2-2, with D perhaps given as TRBD1 or TRBD2 (6 bases each). Germline values: CDR1 SGHAT, CDR2 FQDESV (reference sequence). CDR3 length: 14 residues. Trimming took 5 bases from V and 9 from J, leaving 16 bases between them. The CDR3 here is CASSTTGGHRELFF. As DNA, the CDR3 is TGTGCCAGCAGCACGACAGGAGGGCACAGGGAGCTGTTTTTT.

This clonotype was counted between two and nine times. The V and J genes are TRBV7-9 and TRBJ2-1; TRBD1 matches 8 bases. The germline gives CDR1 SEHNR, CDR2 FQNEAQ (reference sequence). There are 14 residues in the CDR3. J was trimmed by 9 bases and V by 6 bases; bases with no gene match: 10. CDR3 coding DNA: TGTGCCAGCAGTTTATCCGGGACAGGAGGTGAGCAGTTCTTC. This sequence encodes CASSLSGTGGEQFF.

Comments on this clonotype: One end of the junction does not line up with germline, which may come from a read error. The V call is TRBV20-1, the J call TRBJ2-2, with 15 bases aligning to TRBD2. This CDR3 has 20 residues. The germline V gene encodes CDR1 DFQATT and CDR2 SNEGSKA (reference sequence). The CDR3 spells CCARLPGLAGGLANTGELFF. CDR3 coding DNA: TGCTGTGCTAGACTGCCGGGACTAGCGGGAGGTCTCGCGAACACCGGGGAGCTGTTTTTT.

This clonotype was found a few times. The chain is built from TRBV18 and TRBJ2-1; D may be TRBD2 (6 bases). Looked up from germline, CDR1 is KGHSH and CDR2 is LQKENI. The length of the CDR3 is 14 residues. The germline V and J ends were trimmed by 3 bases and 10 bases, with 16 bases remaining between them. CDR3 sequence: CASSPGTSTGEQFF. CDR3 DNA sequence: TGTGCCAGCTCACCGGGGACTTCCACCGGGGAGCAGTTCTTC.

This clonotype has just a few counts. The chain couples TRBV3-1 to TRBJ2-4; tentative D call: TRBD2 (6 bases). The V end was cut by 1 base, the J end by 3 bases, with 16 bases between. The CDR3 is 17 amino acids. CDR1 and CDR2 (germline): LGHDT, YNNKEL (reference sequence). CDR3 nucleotides: TGTGCCAGCAGCCAAGTTGCGGGGCAGATGGACAAAAACATTCAGTACTTC. Amino acid sequence: CASSQVAGQMDKNIQYF.

The V and J genes are TRBV7-2 and TRBJ2-5; TRBD2 aligns across 8 bases. The germline CDR1 and CDR2 sequences are SGHTA and FQGNSA. V dropped 1 base and J dropped 4; count of bases not matched to a gene: 8. CDR3 length: 16 residues. The CDR3 DNA reads as TGTGCCAGCAGCTTAGGTGACGGGAGGGCCAGAGAGACCCAGTACTTC. It is translated as CASSLGDGRARETQYF.

J is TRBJ1-2 and V is TRBV7-2, with D maybe TRBD1 (5 bases). This CDR3 has 14 amino acids. The germline V gene has CDR1 SGHTA and CDR2 FQGNSA. V lost 2 bases, J lost 7 bases, and 14 bases lay in between. CDR3 nucleotides: TGTGCCAGCAGCTTAAGCGAAGGGACGGGTGGCTACACCTTC. It is translated as CASSLSEGTGGYTF.

The chain employs TRBV29-1 and TRBJ2-3, with 11 bases identical to TRBD2. The CDR3 is 14 residues long. V shed 4 bases and J 6 bases; nucleotides not matched to a gene: 6. The germline CDR1 and CDR2 sequences are SQVTM and ANQGSEA. The CDR3 protein is CSVARLAGTDTQYF. CDR3 bases: TGCAGCGTTGCTCGACTAGCGGGAACTGATACGCAGTATTTT.

This clonotype was observed a handful of times. The J gene is TRBJ2-7, the V gene TRBV5-1; D is ambiguous. The germline V gene encodes CDR1 SGHRS and CDR2 YFSETQ. The CDR3 consists of 13 residues. Trimming left V 1 base short and J 5 bases short, with 10 bases between. The CDR3 DNA is TGCGCCAGCAGCTTGCCCAGTATCCACGAGCAGTACTTC. Translation gives CASSLPSIHEQYF.

This clonotype showed up many times. The chain couples TRBV12-3 or TRBV12-4 to TRBJ2-5; the D is unclear. The CDR3 is made up of 16 amino acids. V was trimmed by 7 bases and J by 5 bases, leaving 23 bases between them. The CDR3 bases are TGTGCCAGCAATATGGGTCAGCTAGGGTCCCACGAGACCCAGTACTTC. Translation gives CASNMGQLGSHETQYF.

This clonotype came up a few times. The junction departs from the called germline gene at one end, perhaps through a read error. The chain has TRBV20-1 and TRBJ1-2; D gene uncertain. The CDR3 runs to 12 residues. Germline V gene sequence: CDR1 DFQATT, CDR2 SNEGSKA (reference sequence). Written as DNA, the CDR3 is TGCAGTGCTAGTGGAAGTAACGATGGCTACACCTTC. Its translation: CSASGSNDGYTF.

This clonotype was counted only a few times. V is TRBV12-3 or TRBV12-4 and J is TRBJ2-1, with 10 bases that match TRBD2. The V segment lost 2 bases and the J segment 2 bases; nucleotides outside the gene matches: 6. The CDR3 sequence is 17 residues long. CDR3 coding DNA: TGTGCCAGCAGTTTAATGTTACTAGCGGGGACCTACAATGAGCAGTTCTTC. Translated, it gives CASSLMLLAGTYNEQFF.

This sequence joins TRBV7-2 and TRBJ2-5; 7 bases map to TRBD2. V trimming: 5 bases; J trimming: 1 base; junction bases outside the gene matches: 7. This CDR3 has 15 residues. From germline, CDR1 is SGHTA and CDR2 FQGNSA. The chain's CDR3 is CASSVSSGTQETQYF. The DNA for the CDR3 is TGTGCCAGCAGCGTATCCAGCGGGACCCAAGAGACCCAGTACTTC.

The V call is TRBV7-9, the J call TRBJ2-5; the D is unclear. V lost 3 bases, J lost 3 bases, and 8 bases lay in between. Per the germline V gene, CDR1 is SEHNR and CDR2 is FQNEAQ (reference sequence). The CDR3 spans 13 residues. Here the CDR3 reads CASSFGIKETQYF. CDR3 sequence (DNA): TGTGCCAGCAGCTTTGGCATCAAAGAGACCCAGTACTTC.

The chain recombines TRBV6-2 or TRBV6-3 with TRBJ2-1; the D call may be TRBD1 or TRBD2 (6 bases each). The germline CDR1 and CDR2 sequences are MNHEY and SVGEGT. V lost 2 bases to trimming and J lost 3 bases, with 11 bases between them. The CDR3 runs to 15 residues. CDR3 in amino acids: CASSYGGHHYNEQFF. In DNA, the CDR3 is TGTGCCAGCAGTTACGGGGGGCACCACTACAATGAGCAGTTCTTC.

This clonotype was seen repeatedly, ten times or more. Here the CDR3 reads CASSLDTSASTDTQYF. In DNA, the CDR3 is TGTGCCAGCAGTTTAGATACTAGCGCTAGCACAGATACGCAGTATTTT. The chain is built from TRBV12-3 or TRBV12-4 and TRBJ2-3; 7 nucleotides line up with TRBD2. This CDR3 is 16 amino acids long. V was clipped by 1 base and J by 0 bases; unmatched bases: 4.

In this sample, this clonotype turned up a few times. The genes are TRBV20-1 and TRBJ2-5; either TRBD1 or TRBD2 may supply D (5 bases each). The CDR3 spans 13 residues. Germline V gene data show CDR1 as DFQATT and CDR2 as SNEGSKA (reference sequence). V was clipped by 2 bases and J by 8 bases, with 15 bases between them. The chain's CDR3 is CSARSTPGPTQYF. CDR3 sequence (DNA): TGCAGTGCTAGAAGTACTCCGGGACCAACCCAGTACTTC.

This chain links TRBV12-3 or TRBV12-4 with TRBJ2-5; D is unclear. This CDR3 is 16 amino acids long. The V end lost 6 bases, the J end lost 1 base, and 18 bases lay between the germline ends. CDR3 sequence reads: CASSRIRLGGQETQYF. The CDR3 DNA is TGTGCCAGCAGCCGAATCCGACTCGGCGGCCAAGAGACCCAGTACTTC.

This chain uses TRBV6-2 or TRBV6-3 with TRBJ2-2; TRBD2 matches at 14 bases. J lost 6 bases, V lost 7 bases, and 4 bases had no gene match. This CDR3 is 15 amino acids long. The germline V gene encodes CDR1 MNHEY and CDR2 SVGEGT. In DNA, the CDR3 is TGTGCCAGCATCGGACTAGCGGGAGGACCCGGGGAGCTGTTTTTT. Its translation is CASIGLAGGPGELFF.

This clonotype was observed a handful of times. The chain employs TRBV12-3 or TRBV12-4 and TRBJ2-1; D remains unclear. V was clipped by 5 bases and J by 10 bases, with 15 bases between them. The CDR3 has 13 amino acids. The CDR3 DNA reads TGTGCCAGCAGTGGTGTGGGCAGTTACGAGCAGTTCTTC. This sequence encodes CASSGVGSYEQFF.

The chain links TRBV20-1 to TRBJ2-7; D may be TRBD1 (6 bases). The V end lost 0 bases, the J end lost 3 bases, and 15 bases lay between the germline ends. The CDR3 loop spans 15 amino acids. CDR1 DFQATT and CDR2 SNEGSKA come from the germline V gene (reference sequence). The chain's CDR3 is CSARDPLTGNYEQYF. The CDR3 DNA follows: TGCAGTGCTAGAGATCCCCTAACAGGGAACTACGAGCAGTACTTC.

This clonotype has a handful of counts. V gene TRBV5-1 combines with J gene TRBJ2-1, with 12 bases matching TRBD2. The V gene's germline CDR1 is SGHRS and CDR2 YFSETQ. V lost 0 bases to trimming and J lost 10 bases; unmatched junction nucleotides: 5. The CDR3 runs 15 residues. CDR3 in DNA: TGCGCCAGCAGCTTGGCTAGCGGGAGGGCGGAGGAGCAGTTCTTC. Its translation is CASSLASGRAEEQFF.

This clonotype was recorded at least ten times. The chain recombines TRBV5-1 with TRBJ2-7; 7 bases are a match to TRBD1. V lost 4 bases and J lost 6; bases outside the gene matches: 10. The CDR3 is 14 residues long. Germline assignment: CDR1 SGHRS and CDR2 YFSETQ. CDR3 nucleotide sequence: TGCGCCAGCAGCCAGAGGACAGGAGCGGCCGAGCAGTACTTC. It codes for CASSQRTGAAEQYF.

The chain employs TRBV19 and TRBJ1-1; D call uncertain. Germline assignment: CDR1 LNHDA and CDR2 SQIVND (reference sequence). This CDR3 comprises 12 residues. Trimming cost V 1 base and J 7 bases, with 7 bases left between them. The CDR3 DNA follows: TGTGCCAGTAGTATAGTGATGGGTGAAGCTTTCTTT. Translating gives CASSIVMGEAFF.

The chain links TRBV29-1 to TRBJ2-7, with D hard to call. The CDR3 covers 11 residues. V was cut by 3 bases and J by 5 bases, with 8 bases left in between. CDR1 is SQVTM, CDR2 ANQGSEA, per germline. The CDR3 DNA reads TGCAGCGTTGAGAAGCTGGACGAGCAGTACTTC. Its translation is CSVEKLDEQYF.

The chain is built from TRBV19 and TRBJ2-1; 9 nucleotides align to TRBD1. The J segment lost 3 bases and the V segment lost 5 bases, leaving 8 bases of the junction unmatched. This CDR3 is built from 16 residues. CDR1 is LNHDA and CDR2 is SQIVND in the germline V gene (reference sequence). The CDR3 is CASSQLQGAIYNEQFF. Here the CDR3 DNA reads TGTGCCAGTAGTCAACTACAGGGGGCCATCTACAATGAGCAGTTCTTC.

This clonotype was recorded a few times. This chain uses TRBV9 with TRBJ2-1; D might be TRBD1 or TRBD2, each matching 5 bases. The length of the CDR3 is 15 residues. V was clipped by 0 bases and J by 2 bases, with 9 bases between them. Germline V gives CDR1 SGDLS, CDR2 YYNGEE. DNA of the CDR3: TGTGCCAGCAGCGTAGACTCGGGACCCTACAATGAGCAGTTCTTC. It specifies CASSVDSGPYNEQFF.

The genes are TRBV6-5 and TRBJ2-3; 12 bases fit TRBD1. CDR1 is MNHEY and CDR2 is SVGAGI in the germline V gene. V was clipped by 6 bases and J by 6 bases; unmatched bases: 10. CDR3 length equals 16 residues. The DNA of the CDR3 is TGTGCCAGCAGCCGACATCCGGGACAGGGGGCTGATACGCAGTATTTT. Translation gives CASSRHPGQGADTQYF.

The rearrangement links TRBV7-8 to TRBJ2-1; 8 bases are a match to TRBD2. Germline-derived CDR1 and CDR2 are SGHVS and FQNEAQ. This CDR3 comprises 12 residues. Trimming removed 5 bases from V and 7 bases from J; junction bases left unmatched: 1. CDR3 nucleotides: TGTGCCAGCAGCGGCGGGAGGAATGAGCAGTTCTTC. Translating it yields CASSGGRNEQFF.

Only a few counts were recorded for this clonotype. The chain combines TRBV7-6 with TRBJ2-1, with TRBD1 identical over 9 bases. The ends lost 1 base at V and 14 bases at J; junction bases unmatched: 21. The CDR3 totals 18 residues. Germline lookup yields CDR1 SGHVS and CDR2 FNYEAQ. The CDR3 DNA is TGTGCCAGCAGCTTAGTTTCCCAGGAGTTTCTTGGGACAGGGAAGAAGTTCTTC. Encoded protein: CASSLVSQEFLGTGKKFF.